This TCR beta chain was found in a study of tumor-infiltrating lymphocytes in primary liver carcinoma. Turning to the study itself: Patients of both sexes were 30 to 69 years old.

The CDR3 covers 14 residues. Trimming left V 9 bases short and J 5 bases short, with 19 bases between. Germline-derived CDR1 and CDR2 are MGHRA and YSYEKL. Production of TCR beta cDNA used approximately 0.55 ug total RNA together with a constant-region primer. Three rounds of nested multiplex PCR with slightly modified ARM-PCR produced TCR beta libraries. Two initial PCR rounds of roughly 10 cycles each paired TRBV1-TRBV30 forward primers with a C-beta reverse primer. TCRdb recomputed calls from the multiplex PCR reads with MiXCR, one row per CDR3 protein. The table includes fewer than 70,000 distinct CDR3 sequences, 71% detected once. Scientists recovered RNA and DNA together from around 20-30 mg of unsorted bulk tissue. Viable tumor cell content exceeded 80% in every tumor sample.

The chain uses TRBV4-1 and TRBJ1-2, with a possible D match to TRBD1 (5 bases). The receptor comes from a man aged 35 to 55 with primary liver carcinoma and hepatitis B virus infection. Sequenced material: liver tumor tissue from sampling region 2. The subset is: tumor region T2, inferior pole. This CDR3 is CARNQGDWNYGYTF. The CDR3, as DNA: TGCGCCAGAAACCAAGGGGACTGGAATTATGGCTACACCTTC.